This T cell receptor (beta chain) was captured in a study of metastatic and nonmetastatic thyroid tumors. This clone was seen only a few times. Through MiXCR, TCRdb re-clonotyped the PCR reads. The data contain 45,000 or so clones, around 4% of them singletons. Germline V lookup: CDR1 SNHLY, CDR2 FYNNEI. V was cut by 3 bases and J by 2 bases, with 11 bases left in between. The CDR3 is made up of 14 amino acids. All patients were treatment-naive before thyroid surgery. The chain is built from TRBV2 and TRBJ2-7; a weak D match, TRBD2 (5 bases). Sequences were obtained from blood. This TCR came from a female donor with papillary thyroid cancer or a benign thyroid nodule (not recorded which). Some clones in this sample may be carry-over from other donors' samples. Written as DNA, the CDR3 is TGTGCCAGCAGTGATTACGGGATAACCTACGAGCAGTACTTC. This translates into CASSDYGITYEQYF. The whole variable domain, filled in from reference TRBV2 and TRBJ2-7, reads EPEVTQTPSHQVTQMGQEVILRCVPISNHLYFYWYRQILGQKVEFLVSFYNNEISEKSEIFDDQFSVERPDGSNFTLKIRSTKLEDSAMYFCASSDYGITYEQYFGPGTRLTVT.